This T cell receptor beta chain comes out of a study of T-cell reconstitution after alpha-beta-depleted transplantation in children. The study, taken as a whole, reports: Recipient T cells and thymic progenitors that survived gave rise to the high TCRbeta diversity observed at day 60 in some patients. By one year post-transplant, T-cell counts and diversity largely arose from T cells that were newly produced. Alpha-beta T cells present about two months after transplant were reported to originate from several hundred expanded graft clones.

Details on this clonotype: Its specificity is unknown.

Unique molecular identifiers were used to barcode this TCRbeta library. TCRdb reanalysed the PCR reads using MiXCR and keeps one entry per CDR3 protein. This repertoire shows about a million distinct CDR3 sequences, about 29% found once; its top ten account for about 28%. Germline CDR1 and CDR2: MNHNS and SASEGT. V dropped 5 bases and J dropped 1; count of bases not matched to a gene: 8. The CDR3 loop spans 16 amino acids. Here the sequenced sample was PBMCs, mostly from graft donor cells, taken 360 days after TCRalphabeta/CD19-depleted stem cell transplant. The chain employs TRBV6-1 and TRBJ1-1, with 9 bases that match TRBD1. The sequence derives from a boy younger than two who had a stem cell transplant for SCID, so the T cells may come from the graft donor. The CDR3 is CASSKTGGRGNTEAFF. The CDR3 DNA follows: TGTGCCAGCAGTAAGACAGGGGGAAGAGGGAACACTGAAGCTTTCTTT.